This TCR beta chain originates from a study of neurological immune-mediated disorders. TCRdb itself ran the 5' RACE reads through MiXCR, one entry per CDR3 protein. The repertoire holds about 36,000 distinct CDR3 sequences, with approximately 10% as singletons. This clonotype occurred many times. V lost 4 bases and J lost 3; bases outside the gene matches: 9. CDR3 length: 15 residues. Germline loops: CDR1 SGHRS, CDR2 YFSETQ. The chain joins TRBV5-1 to TRBJ1-1; 7 nucleotides line up with TRBD1. The TCR comes from a woman in her thirties with HTLV-1-associated myelopathy (HAM/TSP). Sequencing was carried out using PBMCs. CDR3 sequence reads: CASSGLTGWDTEAFF. The DNA of the CDR3 is TGCGCCAGCAGCGGATTGACAGGGTGGGACACTGAAGCTTTCTTT.